This record looks at one T cell receptor beta chain sequence and its context. What it recognizes is unknown. The sample belongs to a study of cytomegalovirus exposure and HLA in healthy donors. Findings and limits, study-wide: Reports described diagnosis of cytomegalovirus status by the classifier as highly specific and sensitive.

The table came from immunoSEQ multiplex PCR; TCRdb's copy has only in-frame clones and leaves some out. The profile shows 150,000 to 250,000 clones, approximately 78% of them singletons. The CDR3 runs 15 residues. CDR1 is SQVTM and CDR2 is ANQGSEA in the germline V gene. Trimming left V 5 bases short and J 1 base short, with 18 bases between. The rearrangement links TRBV29-1 to TRBJ2-7; no clear D. Sequenced: PBMCs. This receptor was identified in a woman aged 25 to 45 in good health and CMV-seronegative. The CDR3 loop is CSVRSNRRPSYEQYF. As DNA, the CDR3 is TGCAGCGTTCGGTCCAACAGAAGACCATCCTACGAGCAGTACTTC.